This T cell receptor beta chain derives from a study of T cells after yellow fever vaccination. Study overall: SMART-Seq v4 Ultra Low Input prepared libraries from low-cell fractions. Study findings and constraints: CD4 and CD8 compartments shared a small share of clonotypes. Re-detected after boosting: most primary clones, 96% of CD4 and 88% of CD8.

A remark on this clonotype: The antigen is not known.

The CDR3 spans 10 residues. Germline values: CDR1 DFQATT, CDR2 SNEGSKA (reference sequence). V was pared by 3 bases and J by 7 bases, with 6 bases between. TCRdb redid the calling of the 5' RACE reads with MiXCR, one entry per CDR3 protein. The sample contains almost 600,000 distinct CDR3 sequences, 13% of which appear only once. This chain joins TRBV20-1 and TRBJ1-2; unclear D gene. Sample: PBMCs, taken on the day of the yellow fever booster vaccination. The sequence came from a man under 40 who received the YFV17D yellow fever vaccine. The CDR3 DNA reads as TGCAGTGCTAGTTTATCTGGCTACACCTTC. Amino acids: CSASLSGYTF.